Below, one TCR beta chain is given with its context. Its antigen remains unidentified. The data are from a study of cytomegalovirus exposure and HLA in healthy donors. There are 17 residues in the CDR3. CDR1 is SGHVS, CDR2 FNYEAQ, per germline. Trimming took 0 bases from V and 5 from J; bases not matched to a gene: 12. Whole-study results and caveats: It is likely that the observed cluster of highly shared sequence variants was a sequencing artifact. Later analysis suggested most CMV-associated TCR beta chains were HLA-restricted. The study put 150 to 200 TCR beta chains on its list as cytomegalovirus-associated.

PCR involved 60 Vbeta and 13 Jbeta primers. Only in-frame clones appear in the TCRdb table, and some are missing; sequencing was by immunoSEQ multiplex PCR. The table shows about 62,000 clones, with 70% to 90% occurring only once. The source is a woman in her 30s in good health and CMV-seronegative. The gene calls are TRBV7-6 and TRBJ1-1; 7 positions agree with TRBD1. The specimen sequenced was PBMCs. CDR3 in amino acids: CASSLAKQGPRRTEAFF. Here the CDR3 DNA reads TGTGCCAGCAGCTTAGCGAAACAGGGGCCCAGGAGGACTGAAGCTTTCTTT.